This TCR beta chain stems from a study of early T cells in non-severe SARS-CoV-2 infection. The CDR3 has 13 amino acids. Trimming pared 0 bases from V and 5 bases from J, leaving 7 bases between. The germline V gene encodes CDR1 LNHDA and CDR2 SQIVND (reference sequence). TCRdb itself ran the 5' RACE reads through MiXCR, one entry per CDR3 protein. The sample consists of about 55,000 distinct CDR3 sequences, just under 15% of them appearing once. The chain couples TRBV19 to TRBJ2-5; D could derive from TRBD1 or TRBD2 (5 bases each). The input for sequencing was whole blood, taken at baseline. The sequence derives from an adult who was a healthcare worker with PCR-confirmed SARS-CoV-2 infection or an uninfected control (not recorded which). The CDR3 DNA reads TGTGCCAGTAGTATAGAGAGGGACGAGACCCAGTACTTC. It yields the protein CASSIERDETQYF. The variable domain in full, completed from reference TRBV19 and TRBJ2-5, reads DGGITQSPKYLFRKEGQNVTLSCEQNLNHDAMYWYRQDPGQGLRLIYYSQIVNDFQKGDIAEGYSVSREKKESFPLTVTSAQKNPTAFYLCASSIERDETQYFGPGTRLLVL.